These T cell receptor beta chains were read from a single sample in a study of OX40 agonist ivuxolimab in advanced cancers. Some clones are missing from TCRdb's copy, which holds only in-frame ones; the method was immunoSEQ multiplex PCR. The sample has 15,000 to 20,000 clones; 80% to 90% are singletons. The source material was CD4+ or CD8+ T cells sorted from blood, sampled in a trial of the OX40 agonist ivuxolimab. These receptors all come from an adult with an advanced solid tumor such as melanoma, head and neck, liver or kidney cancer. Each CDR3 is given with its conserved first and last residue. A D gene is named only where the DNA matches it firmly. Rows give clone size only sometimes, using once, few, many, or a class for an expanded clone.

j_gene | v_gene | d_gene | abundance | CDR3nt | CDR3aa
TRBJ2-1 | TRBV9 | . | . | TGTGCCAGCAGCGTAACTTCGGGGAGTATGAGTGAGCAGTTCTTC | CASSVTSGSMSEQFF
TRBJ2-3 | TRBV6-4 | . | . | TGTGCCAGCAGTTCTGGGGCGGGGAGCACAGATACGCAGTATTTT | CASSSGAGSTDTQYF
TRBJ2-3 | TRBV6-5 | . | . | TGTGCCAGCAGGTTGACCAGCGAAGGCACAGATACGCAGTATTTT | CASRLTSEGTDTQYF
TRBJ1-2 | TRBV29-1 | . | . | TGCAGCGTCGCGGGACACCTCACTCGCTATGGCTACACCTTC | CSVAGHLTRYGYTF
TRBJ2-1 | TRBV27 | . | . | TGTGCCAGCAGTAATTACAATGAGCAGTTCTTC | CASSNYNEQFF
TRBJ2-3 | TRBV6-1 | TRBD2 | . | TGTGCCAGCAGTGAACAAGCGGGGATGACAGATACGCAGTATTTT | CASSEQAGMTDTQYF
TRBJ2-1 | TRBV27 | . | . | TGTGCCAGCAGTTTATTGGATGAGGGGGAGCAGTTCTTC | CASSLLDEGEQFF
TRBJ2-7 | TRBV27 | . | . | TGTGCCAGCAGTCAGGGACACGAGCAGTACTTC | CASSQGHEQYF
TRBJ2-3 | TRBV2 | . | . | TGTGCCAGCAGTGATGCAGGTACTAGCACAGATACGCAGTATTTT | CASSDAGTSTDTQYF
TRBJ2-7 | TRBV4-1 | TRBD2 | . | TGCGCCAGCAGCCAATTCAGGGAGGGCCTCTACGAGCAGTACTTC | CASSQFREGLYEQYF
TRBJ2-7 | TRBV5-6 | TRBD1 | . | TGTGCCAGCAGCTTGGGGACAGGGGCGTTGAAGCAGTACTTC | CASSLGTGALKQYF
TRBJ2-7 | TRBV6-5 | TRBD2 | once | TGTGCCAGCAGACCAAGCGGGAACTCCTACGAGCAGTACTTC | CASRPSGNSYEQYF
TRBJ2-5 | TRBV28 | TRBD2 | . | TGTGCCAGCAGTTTTGGGGGCGGGAGGGCCGAGGAGACCCAGTACTTC | CASSFGGGRAEETQYF
TRBJ2-7 | TRBV7-9 | . | . | TGTGCCAGCAGGTCGCGGCAGGGCCACGAGCAGTACTTC | CASRSRQGHEQYF
TRBJ2-2 | TRBV5-8 | . | . | TGTGCCAGCAGCTTAACCGGGCCGGGCACCGGGGAGCTGTTTTTT | CASSLTGPGTGELFF
TRBJ2-1 | TRBV28 | . | . | TGTGCCGGCATCTTGGGAAACTCCTACAATGAGCAGTTCTTC | CAGILGNSYNEQFF
TRBJ1-1 | TRBV4-1 | . | . | TGCGCCAGCAGCCAATCAGGGGTCGGGATGAACACTGAAGCTTTCTTT | CASSQSGVGMNTEAFF
TRBJ1-1 | TRBV5-1 | . | . | TGCGCCAGCACCCTGTATGGGGAGGGGAACACTGAAGCTTTCTTT | CASTLYGEGNTEAFF
TRBJ2-7 | TRBV5-6 | . | few | TGTGCCAGCAGCCTTCTGGGATCCTACGAGCAGTACTTC | CASSLLGSYEQYF
TRBJ2-3 | TRBV29-1 | . | . | TGCAGCGTGACTGCCTGGGCTTCTAGCACAGATACGCAGTATTTT | CSVTAWASSTDTQYF
TRBJ1-2 | TRBV9 | . | . | TGTGCCAGCAGCGTAGGGGGCAACTATGGCTACACCTTC | CASSVGGNYGYTF
TRBJ1-5 | TRBV9 | . | . | TGTGCCAGCAGCGTAGCCTGGGAGAGGCACCGGCAGCCCCAGCATTTT | CASSVAWERHRQPQHF
TRBJ1-4 | TRBV4-1 | . | . | TGCGCCAGCAGCCAAGATGAGTTAGTTCTGTTTTTT | CASSQDELVLFF
TRBJ2-3 | TRBV19 | . | . | TGTGCCAGTAGTCTTGGGCCCGGAGATACGCAGTATTTT | CASSLGPGDTQYF
TRBJ2-7 | TRBV4-1 | TRBD2 | . | TGCGCCAGCAGCCTTGGGACTAGCGGACTCTACGAGCAGTACTTC | CASSLGTSGLYEQYF
TRBJ2-7 | TRBV27 | TRBD2 | . | TGTGCCAGCAGCCCCCTTGCGGGAGGGCGCTACGAGCAGTACTTC | CASSPLAGGRYEQYF
TRBJ2-2 | TRBV19 | . | medium-sized | TGTGCCAGTCAGGGGTCCGGGGAGCTGTTTTTT | CASQGSGELFF
TRBJ2-7 | TRBV7-2 | . | . | TGTGCCAGCAGCCCTAAAATGACCCTTGACTCCGAGCAGTACTTC | CASSPKMTLDSEQYF
TRBJ2-1 | TRBV2 | TRBD1 | . | TGTGCCAGCAGACAGGGGTACAATGAGCAGTTCTTC | CASRQGYNEQFF
TRBJ2-3 | TRBV11-2 | . | . | TGTGCCAGCAGCCAAGGGACTTTGGAAGTCACAGATACGCAGTATTTT | CASSQGTLEVTDTQYF
TRBJ1-1 | TRBV18 | . | once | TGTGCCAGCTCACCACCTACTCCCGTTATGAACACTGAAGCTTTCTTT | CASSPPTPVMNTEAFF
TRBJ1-2 | TRBV6-5 | TRBD1 | . | TGTGCCAGCAGTTACCTGACAGGGGAGAATGGCTACACCTTC | CASSYLTGENGYTF
TRBJ2-7 | TRBV18 | TRBD2 | . | TGTGCCAGCTCGGGTCTAGCGGGAGAATCCTACGAGCAGTACTTC | CASSGLAGESYEQYF
TRBJ2-1 | TRBV2 | . | once | TGTGCCAGCAGTGGGGGCCCGGGGCAGTTCTTC | CASSGGPGQFF
TRBJ1-6 | TRBV5-6 | . | . | TGTGCCAGCACCGGACAAGGTCTTTCACCCCTCCACTTT | CASTGQGLSPLHF
TRBJ2-7 | TRBV7-2 | . | medium-sized | TGTGCCAGCAGCTTATCCCCCTACGAGCAGTACTTC | CASSLSPYEQYF
TRBJ2-7 | TRBV5-1 | . | . | TGCGCCAGCAGCTTAGGTGCGGGCCGTTCCTACGAGCAGTACTTC | CASSLGAGRSYEQYF
TRBJ1-2 | TRBV30 | . | . | TGTGCCTGGAGAATTGGGATCTATGGCTACACCTTC | CAWRIGIYGYTF
TRBJ2-3 | TRBV7-9 | . | once | TGTGCCAGCAGCTTAGCGGTTAGAGATACGCAGTATTTT | CASSLAVRDTQYF
TRBJ1-5 | TRBV30 | . | once | TGTGCCTGGAGCGGCCCTATAACGGGCAATCAGCCCCAGCATTTT | CAWSGPITGNQPQHF
TRBJ2-7 | TRBV27 | . | . | TGTGCCAGCAGTTTAAACGGTGGGCACGAGCAGTACTTC | CASSLNGGHEQYF
TRBJ2-7 | TRBV27 | . | once | TGTGCCAGCAGTCCGCAGACAGTCGCCTACGAGCAGTACTTC | CASSPQTVAYEQYF
TRBJ2-1 | TRBV2 | TRBD2 | once | TGTGCCAGCAGTGAAGGACTAGCGGGGGTTCCCTCCTACAATGAGCAGTTCTTC | CASSEGLAGVPSYNEQFF
TRBJ2-1 | TRBV6-1 | . | . | TGTGCCAGCAGTGAAGTATACCCGGGAGATGAGCAGTTCTTC | CASSEVYPGDEQFF
TRBJ1-2 | TRBV7-9 | . | . | TGTGCCAGCAGCTTAGACAACACTAACTATGGCTACACCTTC | CASSLDNTNYGYTF
TRBJ2-7 | TRBV6-6 | . | . | TGTGCCAGCAGTTACTCGAAAGGACAGAAAGGTTACGAGCAGTACTTC | CASSYSKGQKGYEQYF
TRBJ2-7 | TRBV12-1 | . | . | TGTGCCAGCAGCTTTGCTAGGGGTCGGCTAGCGGGACCCCACGAAACCTCCTACGAGCAGTACTTC | CASSFARGRLAGPHETSYEQYF
TRBJ2-1 | TRBV9 | . | . | TGTGCCAGCAGCGTAGGTGAACAGCCAGCCTACAATGAGCAGTTCTTC | CASSVGEQPAYNEQFF
TRBJ2-7 | TRBV5-5 | TRBD1 | few | TGTGCCAGCACCGCAACAGGGGGGACATCCTACGAGCAGTACTTC | CASTATGGTSYEQYF
TRBJ1-2 | TRBV18 | . | few | TGTGCCAGCTCACCGGGGGCTTTTAGTGGCTACACCTTC | CASSPGAFSGYTF
TRBJ2-3 | TRBV7-6 | . | few | TGTGCCAGCAGCCCCACTGCGGGTGGGACAAGGACAGATACGCAGTATTTT | CASSPTAGGTRTDTQYF
TRBJ1-5 | TRBV28 | TRBD1 | . | TGTGCCAGCAGTCGACAGGGGGAAAGGGATCAGCCCCAGCATTTT | CASSRQGERDQPQHF
TRBJ2-7 | TRBV5-8 | . | . | TGTGCCAGCAGCTTGGGACTGATGTCCTACGAGCAGTACTTC | CASSLGLMSYEQYF
TRBJ1-5 | TRBV27 | . | few | TGTGCCAGCAGTTTAGCCGGGATCAATCAGCCCCAGCATTTT | CASSLAGINQPQHF